This T cell receptor beta chain stems from a study of Graves' ophthalmopathy and Graves' hyperthyroidism. Looking at the study overall: Sampling took place at initial diagnosis, with peripheral blood obtained before any treatment.

Germline CDR1 MDHEN, CDR2 SYDVKM. This CDR3 has 19 amino acids. J gave up 0 bases and V 5 bases, and 17 bases lay outside the gene matches. This clonotype was seen ten or more times. Aged 18 to 65, hyperthyroidism patients had new diagnoses of under 2 months' duration. No donor had other autoimmune disease, uncontrolled infection, pregnancy or lactation. Beta-chain TCR CDR3 regions were amplified from RNA transcripts. A first-round RT-PCR used HTBI primers, followed by a second-round multiplex PCR. Each CDR3 protein is one row after TCRdb ran MiXCR on the multiplex PCR reads. The table includes hundreds of thousands of distinct CDR3 sequences, about 24% detected once.

The chain employs TRBV28 and TRBJ2-7, with 9 positions matching TRBD1. This TCR was recovered from a young woman with stable Graves' hyperthyroidism. Some clones in this sample may be carry-over from other donors' samples. Sequencing was done on a sample of peripheral blood. This CDR3 reads CASSEDRDRALVGSYEQYF. The DNA for the CDR3 is TGTGCCAGCAGTGAAGACCGGGACAGGGCATTAGTTGGCTCCTACGAGCAGTACTTC.